This T cell receptor (beta chain) stems from a study of shared clonotypes between healthy human individuals. The study ran the assay at deep level. Per sorted-subset replicate PCR, input was approximately 0.2 ug DNA, representing tens of thousands of T cell genomes. Clones were read by immunoSEQ multiplex PCR, and TCRdb kept only the in-frame ones, dropping some. The table records 2 million to 2.5 million clones, approximately 96% of them present only once. A note on this clone: Its target is unknown.

Between the trimmed V and J ends, which lost 5 bases and 2 bases, there was a span of 9 bases. Germline lookup yields CDR1 SNHLY and CDR2 FYNNEI. This CDR3 has 13 residues. Study-wide results and caveats: Relative to memory subsets, naive subsets generally showed larger estimated richness. Donor scarcity curtailed the genetic and exposure-history diversity represented herein.

This sequence was found in a man aged 18 to 29 in good health. Source material: naive CD4+ T cells sorted from blood. Subset denoted: CD45RA+ positively selected. The gene calls are TRBV2 and TRBJ1-2; the D is unclear. The CDR3 reads CASSTGRNYGYTF. The CDR3 nucleotides are TGTGCCAGCAGTACCGGACGGAACTATGGCTACACCTTC.